The T cell receptor beta chain under discussion was sequenced for a study of breast tumors, draining lymph nodes, adjacent tissues. A single record per CDR3 protein comes from TCRdb applying MiXCR to the multiplex PCR reads. The sample lists approximately 45,000 distinct CDR3 sequences; more than 20% were seen once. Concerning this clonotype itself: Its antigen is as yet unknown.

This CDR3 is built from 15 residues. V trimming: 3 bases; J trimming: 1 base; junction bases outside the gene matches: 6. Germline-derived CDR1 and CDR2 are GTSNPN and SVGIG (reference sequence). General observations from the study: That most tumor T cells come from lymph nodes remained unproven. Compared with basal-like, luminal-like tumors shared significantly more repertoire with nontumor tissue. Compared with lymph nodes, tumors were less diverse; compared with nontumor tissue, more.

Source material: breast tumor tissue. This clonotype was obtained from a female donor with breast cancer. Some clones in this sample may be carry-over from other donors' samples. This sequence joins TRBV30 and TRBJ2-3; 8 bases align to TRBD2. As DNA, the CDR3 is TGTGCCTGGAGGGGATGGCGGGGGGGCACAGATACGCAGTATTTT. Translation gives CAWRGWRGGTDTQYF. Based on the CDR3 plus reference TRBV30 and TRBJ2-3, the full variable domain is SQTIHQWPATLVQPVGSPLSLECTVEGTSNPNLYWYRQAAGRGLQLLFYSVGIGQISSEVPQNLSASRPQDRQFILSSKKLLLSDSGFYLCAWRGWRGGTDTQYFGPGTRLTVL.